These 16 T cell receptor beta chains were all obtained from the same sample, sequenced in a study of blood T cells in healthy people across ages. Primers used in a second PCR of about 7 to 12 cycles were a sample-barcoded 5' primer and a J-beta primer mix. MiXCR was run by TCRdb on the 5' RACE reads, yielding one entry per CDR3 protein. The table includes about a million distinct CDR3 sequences, just over 50% detected once. Sequenced material: blood. Receptors originate from a woman in her sixties or seventies in good health.

The CDR3 DNA sequence: TGCAGCGTGCGGGGGCCTTACTCTGGAAACACCATATATTTT. This encodes CSVRGPYSGNTIYF. The J gene is TRBJ1-3, the V gene TRBV29-1; D perhaps matches TRBD1 (6 bases). Trimming left V 6 bases short and J 0 bases short, with 12 bases between. CDR3 size: 14 residues. Germline CDR1 is SQVTM and CDR2 is ANQGSEA.

This clonotype appeared a few times. The rearrangement uses TRBV20-1 and TRBJ2-3, with D uncertain. The CDR3 runs to 14 residues. Deletions cut 4 bases from V and 1 base from J, with 12 bases between. Germline loops: CDR1 DFQATT, CDR2 SNEGSKA (reference sequence). The CDR3: CSAKTRIGTDTQYF. CDR3 bases: TGCAGTGCTAAGACTCGCATCGGCACAGATACGCAGTATTTT.

The chain uses TRBV5-1 and TRBJ2-7; weak D call: TRBD1 (6 bases). Trimming stripped 0 bases from V and 2 bases from J, with 15 bases between. Germline assignment: CDR1 SGHRS and CDR2 YFSETQ. The length of the CDR3 is 16 residues. In DNA form, the CDR3 reads TGCGCCAGCAGCTTGGCTTCCGGGACACCAACCTACGAGCAGTACTTC. Protein: CASSLASGTPTYEQYF. Together with reference TRBV5-1 and TRBJ2-7, the CDR3 gives the full variable domain: KAGVTQTPRYLIKTRGQQVTLSCSPISGHRSVSWYQQTPGQGLQFLFEYFSETQRNKGNFPGRFSGRQFSNSRSEMNVSTLELGDSALYLCASSLASGTPTYEQYFGPGTRLTVT.

The V call is TRBV7-2, the J call TRBJ1-2; 7 bases agree with TRBD1. V shed 5 bases, J shed 3 bases, and the junction held 6 bases outside the gene matches. The CDR3 spans 14 residues. Germline-derived CDR1 and CDR2 are SGHTA and FQGNSA. Here the CDR3 DNA reads TGTGCCAGCAGCCCACGAGGGGGCGACTATGGCTACACCTTC. Its translation: CASSPRGGDYGYTF.

CDR3 protein: CASSLDRVSSYEQYF. The DNA of the CDR3 is TGTGCCAGCAGCTTAGACAGGGTTAGCTCCTACGAGCAGTACTTC. The chain is built from TRBV7-8 and TRBJ2-7; maybe TRBD1 (6 bases). V was clipped by 1 base and J by 0 bases, with 10 bases between them. There are 15 residues in the CDR3. The germline V gene encodes CDR1 SGHVS and CDR2 FQNEAQ.

This sequence joins TRBV6-2 or TRBV6-3 and TRBJ2-1, with 10 bases identical to TRBD2. Germline CDR1 MNHEY, CDR2 SVGEGT. Trimming took 6 bases from V and 4 from J; bases not matched to a gene: 6. This CDR3 contains 15 residues. In DNA, the CDR3 is TGTGCCAGCAGAAAAGCGGGAGGGGTTTACAATGAGCAGTTCTTC. This sequence encodes CASRKAGGVYNEQFF.

The table lists this clonotype with a few counts. The chain is built from TRBV20-1 and TRBJ2-7; 7 bases match TRBD1. The germline V gene has CDR1 DFQATT and CDR2 SNEGSKA (reference sequence). The V gene end was trimmed by 3 bases and the J gene end by 3 bases; junction bases not matched to a gene: 2. CDR3 length: 12 residues. CDR3 protein: CSASDRDYEQYF. CDR3 bases: TGCAGTGCTAGTGACAGGGACTACGAGCAGTACTTC.

The chain combines TRBV5-1 with TRBJ2-3; perhaps TRBD2 as D (5 bases). This CDR3 region has 14 residues. Per the germline V gene, CDR1 is SGHRS and CDR2 is YFSETQ. Trimming pared 7 bases from V and 2 bases from J, leaving 14 bases between. CDR3 protein: CASDEGIITDTQYF. The CDR3 nucleotides read TGCGCCAGCGATGAGGGCATCATCACAGATACGCAGTATTTT.

This clonotype has more than one count but fewer than ten. The J gene is TRBJ2-3, the V gene TRBV2, with a tentative D call TRBD2 (6 bases). The V gene's germline CDR1 is SNHLY and CDR2 FYNNEI. The CDR3 loop spans 15 amino acids. V shed 8 bases and J shed 8 bases, with 23 bases lying between them. For the CDR3, the DNA is TGTGCCAGCTCTATCGGCGACGCGGGATCTCCTACGCAGTATTTT. It translates to CASSIGDAGSPTQYF.

To note about this clonotype: With a much larger clone just one base away, this may be a read error. The V gene is TRBV9, the J gene TRBJ2-7, with TRBD1 identical over 11 bases. Germline CDR1 SGDLS, CDR2 YYNGEE. This CDR3 region has 13 residues. CDR3: CASSGTGGYERYF. CDR3 DNA: TGTGCCAGCAGCGGGACAGGGGGCTACGAGCGGTACTTC.

This clonotype was observed a handful of times. The chain couples TRBV6-5 to TRBJ1-6, with D possibly matching TRBD1 (6 bases). V lost 10 bases, J lost 0 bases, and 13 bases lay in between. CDR1 and CDR2 from the germline V gene are MNHEY and SVGAGI. The CDR3 has 15 amino acids. The DNA of the CDR3 is TGTGCCATCAGGGGAGACAGCTCCTATAATTCACCCCTCCACTTT. As protein: CAIRGDSSYNSPLHF.

Only a few counts were recorded for this clonotype. The genes are TRBV20-1 and TRBJ2-5; D call uncertain. The germline V gene encodes CDR1 DFQATT and CDR2 SNEGSKA (reference sequence). Deletions cut 5 bases from V and 11 bases from J, with 21 bases between. This CDR3 region has 13 residues. The CDR3 DNA reads TGCAGTGCTGAGACCGGGCCGACCAATGAGCAGTACTTC. As protein: CSAETGPTNEQYF.

J is TRBJ2-7 and V is TRBV28, with 8 bases aligning to TRBD1. Germline trimming cut 6 bases from V and 2 bases from J; bases unmatched to any gene: 6. Germline V gene data show CDR1 as MDHEN and CDR2 as SYDVKM. The CDR3 is 14 amino acids. The chain's CDR3 is CASRGDRGPYEQYF. CDR3 DNA sequence: TGTGCCAGCAGGGGAGACAGGGGTCCCTACGAGCAGTACTTC.

This chain uses TRBV6-5 with TRBJ2-5, with 7 positions matching TRBD2. This CDR3 is built from 15 residues. Unmatched junction bases numbered 17, after V lost 5 bases and J lost 11 bases. Germline CDR1 MNHEY, CDR2 SVGAGI. CDR3 DNA sequence: TGTGCCAGCAGTCCCAATCTGATTGGCACGCGGGAGCAGTACTTC. Its translation: CASSPNLIGTREQYF.

The V and J genes are TRBV19 and TRBJ2-3; D might be TRBD2 (5 bases). Germline assignment: CDR1 LNHDA and CDR2 SQIVND (reference sequence). This CDR3 is built from 16 residues. V was trimmed by 5 bases and J by 3 bases, leaving 18 bases between them. The CDR3 DNA follows: TGTGCCAGTAGTCTCCAACAAGGTTGGAGGACAGATACGCAGTATTTT. Amino acid sequence: CASSLQQGWRTDTQYF.

The rearrangement joins TRBV3-1 to TRBJ2-4; a weak D match, TRBD1 (9 bases). Judging by the DNA end, TRBJ2-7 fits better; the J call may be wrong. The germline V gene encodes CDR1 LGHDT and CDR2 YNNKEL (reference sequence). The CDR3 spans 14 residues. CDR3 region: CASSPGTGTSEQYF. Here the CDR3 DNA reads TGTGCCAGCAGCCCGGGGACAGGGACTAGCGAGCAGTACTTC.